The rows below give T cell receptor beta chains drawn from one sample of a study of CD8 T cells in ankylosing spondylitis. TCRdb analysed the 5' RACE reads with MiXCR anew, one entry per CDR3 protein. The sample consists of about 220,000 distinct CDR3 sequences, 7% to 8% of them appearing once. The sample comprised blood, either unsorted or a sorted T cell fraction (not recorded which). These receptors all come from a male donor with ankylosing spondylitis. CDR3s include the opening cysteine and the closing phenylalanine or tryptophan. D genes are given only for firm matches. Part of the rows lack a size; the others show once, few, many or a class for expanded clones.

d_gene,v_gene,j_gene,len,abundance,CDR3nt,CDR3aa
.,TRBV4-3,TRBJ1-1,15,many,TGCGCCAGCAGCCAAGTATACAGGAGGAACACTGAAGCTTTCTTT,CASSQVYRRNTEAFF
.,TRBV6-2/TRBV6-3,TRBJ2-2,11,many,TGTGCCAGCAGTTCTGCCGGGGAGCTGTTTTTT,CASSSAGELFF
.,TRBV27,TRBJ2-5,15,many,TGTGCCAGCAGTTTAATTGGGATAAGGGGAGAGACCCAGTACTTC,CASSLIGIRGETQYF
.,TRBV4-3,TRBJ1-2,15,many,TGCGCCAGCAGCCAAGAGTTCCTACGATTTCGGGGCTACACCTTC,CASSQEFLRFRGYTF
.,TRBV6-1,TRBJ2-7,13,many,TGTGCCAGCTTAGCAGGAGTCTCCTACGAGCAGTACTTC,CASLAGVSYEQYF
.,TRBV3-1,TRBJ1-1,16,many,TGTGCCAGCAGCCAAGAAGAAACAGGCCGGAACACTGAAGCTTTCTTT,CASSQEETGRNTEAFF
.,TRBV12-3/TRBV12-4,TRBJ1-5,13,.,TGTGCCAGCAGTTTAGCGCTTAGTCAGCCCCAGCATTTT,CASSLALSQPQHF
TRBD1,TRBV12-3/TRBV12-4,TRBJ2-2,20,many,TGTGCCAGCAGATTCACAAGCCTCACCAGGGGGAAAAGTAACACCGGGGAGCTGTTTTTT,CASRFTSLTRGKSNTGELFF
.,TRBV2,TRBJ2-5,15,few,TGTGCCAGCAGTGATCAACGGGGAGAGCGGGAGACCCAGTACTTC,CASSDQRGERETQYF
TRBD1,TRBV6-2/TRBV6-3,TRBJ1-5,14,many,TGTGCCAGCACCTGGACAGGGGGCTATCAGCCCCAGCATTTT,CASTWTGGYQPQHF
TRBD2,TRBV12-3/TRBV12-4,TRBJ2-7,14,many,TGCGCCAGCAGCTTCGGGGGGGGCTCCTACGAGCAGTACTTC,CASSFGGGSYEQYF
.,TRBV7-9,TRBJ1-6,17,many,TGTGCCAGCAGATCAGGAAAGGGAGGGAGCGATAATTCACCCCTCCACTTT,CASRSGKGGSDNSPLHF
.,TRBV3-1,TRBJ2-2,16,.,TGTGCCAGCAGCCAAGATCAAGTCAGTCGCACCGGGGAGCTGTTTTTT,CASSQDQVSRTGELFF
TRBD2,TRBV12-3/TRBV12-4,TRBJ2-5,13,many,TGTGCCAGCAGTATTAGCGGGGAGGAGACCCAGTACTTC,CASSISGEETQYF
.,TRBV12-3/TRBV12-4,TRBJ2-1,13,many,TGTGCCAGCAGTTTAGGGGGCCGCAATGAGCAGTTCTTC,CASSLGGRNEQFF
TRBD2,TRBV7-2,TRBJ2-3,17,.,TGTGCCAGCAGGCTAGCGCAGGGTAGCGGGAGAACAGATACGCAGTATTTT,CASRLAQGSGRTDTQYF
.,TRBV7-6,TRBJ1-4,14,many,TGTGCCAGCAGCTTGGACCCCTATAATGAAAAACTGTTTTTT,CASSLDPYNEKLFF
.,TRBV3-1,TRBJ1-2,13,few,TGTGCCAGCAGCCCCTTTGATCGTAATGGCTACACCTTC,CASSPFDRNGYTF
TRBD1,TRBV10-3,TRBJ2-7,14,many,TGTGCCGTAAGCACCCGGGACAGGGGGGATGAGCAGTACTTC,CAVSTRDRGDEQYF
.,TRBV6-1,TRBJ2-3,15,many,TGTGCCAGCAAAGCGACGGGTGGCGAAACAGATACGCAGTATTTT,CASKATGGETDTQYF
TRBD1,TRBV6-5,TRBJ2-3,15,.,TGTGCCAGCAGTTCCGGGACAGGGTTTGCAGATACGCAGTATTTT,CASSSGTGFADTQYF
.,TRBV12-3/TRBV12-4,TRBJ1-1,10,many,TGTGCCAGTGGGTCCTTGGGCGCTTTCTTT,CASGSLGAFF
TRBD1,TRBV5-1,TRBJ2-1,17,many,TGCGCCAGCAGCGTGGGTTGGGGTGACAGGGCGTACAATGAGCAGTTCTTC,CASSVGWGDRAYNEQFF
TRBD2,TRBV18,TRBJ2-3,16,few,TGTGCCAGCTCACGTAAATGGCGGGAGTTGGCAGATACGCAGTATTTT,CASSRKWRELADTQYF
TRBD1,TRBV15,TRBJ1-2,19,.,TGTGCCACCAGCAGATGGTTCCCTCCACAGGGGGAGGATCTATATGGCTACACCTTC,CATSRWFPPQGEDLYGYTF
.,TRBV7-9,TRBJ2-7,11,many,TGTGCCAGCAGCGTACTATACGAGCAGTACTTC,CASSVLYEQYF
TRBD1,TRBV4-1,TRBJ1-2,15,.,TGCGCCAGCAGCCAAGGACAGGACAGGGTAGATGGCTACACCTTC,CASSQGQDRVDGYTF
.,TRBV20-1,TRBJ2-7,12,many,TGCAGTGCCAATAGGGGACCTTACGAGCAGTACTTC,CSANRGPYEQYF
.,TRBV27,TRBJ1-5,15,many,TGTGCCAGCAGTTTATCGGGCAGTAGCAATCAGCCCCAGCATTTT,CASSLSGSSNQPQHF
.,TRBV7-9,TRBJ2-3,13,.,TGTGCCAGCAGATCTACCCTCTCAGATACGCAGTATTTT,CASRSTLSDTQYF
.,TRBV14,TRBJ2-7,15,many,TGTGCCAGCAGCCGGGGACGGGGAATCTCCTACGAGCAGTACTTC,CASSRGRGISYEQYF
.,TRBV6-2/TRBV6-3,TRBJ1-1,15,many,TGTGCCAGCAGTCTGCGGAGAGGAAAGGGCACTGAAGCTTTCTTT,CASSLRRGKGTEAFF
TRBD2,TRBV3-1,TRBJ2-7,15,many,TGTGCCAGCAGCCTCGAGGCGGGGGTCTCCTACGAGCAGTACTTC,CASSLEAGVSYEQYF
.,TRBV7-9,TRBJ2-5,16,many,TGTGCCAGCAGCTTAGCCCCCGCTCTAGCAGCAGAGACCCAGTACTTC,CASSLAPALAAETQYF
.,TRBV4-2,TRBJ1-5,14,many,TGTGCCAGCAGCCAAGACAGGAGAGATCAGCCCCAGCATTTT,CASSQDRRDQPQHF
TRBD1,TRBV20-1,TRBJ2-7,15,many,TGCAGTGCTAGAGATGGGCAGGGGGCCTCCTACGAGCAGTACTTC,CSARDGQGASYEQYF
TRBD1,TRBV20-1,TRBJ2-7,12,few,TGCAGTGCTCCGGACAGGGACGACGAGCAGTACTTC,CSAPDRDDEQYF
TRBD1,TRBV20-1,TRBJ1-1,14,.,TGCAGTACCGCCTTTTACAGGGGGAACACTGAAGCTTTCTTT,CSTAFYRGNTEAFF
.,TRBV28,TRBJ2-1,17,many,TGTGCCAGCAGTTTAACTACTAGCATTGGCGCCTACAATGAGCAGTTCTTC,CASSLTTSIGAYNEQFF
.,TRBV27,TRBJ2-2,14,many,TGTGCCAGCAGTTTGATAGGGAGCCCCGGGGAGCTGTTTTTT,CASSLIGSPGELFF
TRBD1,TRBV13,TRBJ2-7,15,few,TGTGCCAGCAGCCCTAGGGGACAGGGCACCTACGAGCAGTACTTC,CASSPRGQGTYEQYF
.,TRBV19,TRBJ2-1,15,.,TGTGCCAGTCGTTTGTCGGGAGCTTACGACAATGAGCAGTTCTTC,CASRLSGAYDNEQFF
.,TRBV9,TRBJ2-7,13,many,TGTGCCAGCAGCGAGGGCCCCTACTACGAGCAGTACTTC,CASSEGPYYEQYF
TRBD1,TRBV7-2,TRBJ1-1,15,few,TGTGCCAGCAGCTTAGAAGGGACAGGGTACACTGAAGCTTTCTTT,CASSLEGTGYTEAFF
.,TRBV6-5,TRBJ2-6,17,many,TGTGCCAGCAGTTACCAGGGAATACCATTTGGGGCCAACGTCCTGACTTTC,CASSYQGIPFGANVLTF
.,TRBV4-1,TRBJ2-2,16,many,TGCGCCAGCAGCCAATTGGGGGCGCCCGACACCGGGGAGCTGTTTTTT,CASSQLGAPDTGELFF
.,TRBV30,TRBJ1-2,12,many,TGTGCCTGGAGTGTGTCACCTCACGGCTACACCTTC,CAWSVSPHGYTF
TRBD1,TRBV7-6,TRBJ2-1,17,many,TGTGCCAGCAGCTTTATTCAGGGGGCAAGGGTGAACAATGAGCAGTTCTTC,CASSFIQGARVNNEQFF
TRBD2,TRBV28,TRBJ2-7,15,.,TGTGCCAGCAGTTTAACTAGCGGGAGGGCCTACGAGCAGTACTTC,CASSLTSGRAYEQYF
TRBD1,TRBV6-2/TRBV6-3,TRBJ1-1,15,many,TGTGCCAGCAGTTACTATACAGGGGCCCGTTTTGAAGCTTTCTTT,CASSYYTGARFEAFF
.,TRBV6-1,TRBJ2-5,13,many,TGTGCCAGCAGTCCCTTAAGCGAAAAGACCCAGTACTTC,CASSPLSEKTQYF
TRBD1,TRBV4-3,TRBJ2-4,15,many,TGCGCCAGCAGCCAAGAATGGGACAGAAAAAACATTCAGTACTTC,CASSQEWDRKNIQYF
TRBD2,TRBV4-1,TRBJ2-7,18,few,TGCGCCAGCAGCCCAAGGGGGACTAGGGGAGTAAGCTCCTACGAGCAGTACTTC,CASSPRGTRGVSSYEQYF
.,TRBV30,TRBJ2-7,13,.,TGTGCCTGGAGCTGGAACAGGCTCTACGAGCAGTACTTC,CAWSWNRLYEQYF
TRBD1,TRBV6-2/TRBV6-3,TRBJ2-1,16,many,TGTGCCAGCAGGCAGACAGGGGGCGCGTCTTGGAATGAGCAGTTCTTC,CASRQTGGASWNEQFF
.,TRBV11-2,TRBJ1-2,16,few,TGTGCCAGCAGCTTAGGACGAGGCAGGGGATCGGGTGGCTACACCTTC,CASSLGRGRGSGGYTF
TRBD2,TRBV20-1,TRBJ2-3,16,.,TGCAGTGCTACGGTGGGGACTAGCCCTGGGTTAGATACGCAGTATTTT,CSATVGTSPGLDTQYF
TRBD2,TRBV9,TRBJ2-5,18,many,TGTGCCAGCAGTCTCACCGGGACTAGCGGGGGGGAGGAGGAGACCCAGTACTTC,CASSLTGTSGGEEETQYF
.,TRBV20-1,TRBJ2-7,14,many,TGCAGTGCTAGCCAGGGGCCTTTTGGCTACGAGCAGTACTTC,CSASQGPFGYEQYF
TRBD2,TRBV27,TRBJ2-7,14,many,TGTGCCAGCAGTTTAGGCGGGAGAGGCTACGAGCAGTACTTC,CASSLGGRGYEQYF